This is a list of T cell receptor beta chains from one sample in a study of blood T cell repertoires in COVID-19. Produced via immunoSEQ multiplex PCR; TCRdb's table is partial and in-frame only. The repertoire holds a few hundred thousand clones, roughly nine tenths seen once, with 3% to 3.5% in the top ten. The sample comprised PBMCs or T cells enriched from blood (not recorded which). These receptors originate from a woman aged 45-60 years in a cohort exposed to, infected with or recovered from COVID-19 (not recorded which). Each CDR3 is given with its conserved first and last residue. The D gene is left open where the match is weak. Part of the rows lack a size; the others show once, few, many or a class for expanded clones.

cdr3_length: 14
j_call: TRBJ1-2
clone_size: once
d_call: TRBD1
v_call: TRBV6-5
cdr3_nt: TGTGCCAGCAGTTACTCGGAGGGGGCGGATGGCTACACCTTC
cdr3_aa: CASSYSEGADGYTF

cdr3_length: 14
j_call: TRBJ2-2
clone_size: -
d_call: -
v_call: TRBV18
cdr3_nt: TGTGCCAGCTCACCACGCGGGCCCACCGGGGAGCTGTTTTTT
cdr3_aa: CASSPRGPTGELFF

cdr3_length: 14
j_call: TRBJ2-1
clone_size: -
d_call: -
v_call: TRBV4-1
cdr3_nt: TGCGCCAGCAGCCAGATAACTAGTTTTAATGAGCAGTTCTTC
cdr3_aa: CASSQITSFNEQFF

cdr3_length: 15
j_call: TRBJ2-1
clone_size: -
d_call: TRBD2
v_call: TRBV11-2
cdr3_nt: TGTGCCAGCAGCCCGGATCTAGCGGGGGGTCGTGAGCAGTTCTTC
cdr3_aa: CASSPDLAGGREQFF

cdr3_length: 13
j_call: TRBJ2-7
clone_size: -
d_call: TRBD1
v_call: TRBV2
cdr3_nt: TGTGCCAGTGCGGGACAGGCCCCCTACGAGCAGTACTTC
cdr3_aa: CASAGQAPYEQYF

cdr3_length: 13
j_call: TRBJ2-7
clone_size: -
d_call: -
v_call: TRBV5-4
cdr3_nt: TGTGCCAGCAGCCCGCGAATCGGCTACGAGCAGTACTTC
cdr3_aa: CASSPRIGYEQYF

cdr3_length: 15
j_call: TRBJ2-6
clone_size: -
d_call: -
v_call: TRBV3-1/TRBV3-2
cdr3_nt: TGTGCCAGCAGCCAAGGAGGGTCTGGGGCCAACGTCCTGACTTTC
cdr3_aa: CASSQGGSGANVLTF

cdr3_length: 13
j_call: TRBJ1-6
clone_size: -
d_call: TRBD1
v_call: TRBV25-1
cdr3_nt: TGTGCCAGCAGGAGGGGGACAGATTCACCCCTCCACTTT
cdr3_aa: CASRRGTDSPLHF

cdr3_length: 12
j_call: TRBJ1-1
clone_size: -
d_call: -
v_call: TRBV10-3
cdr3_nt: TGTGCCATCAGTGGGCCTGAGGCTGAAGCTTTCTTT
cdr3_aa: CAISGPEAEAFF

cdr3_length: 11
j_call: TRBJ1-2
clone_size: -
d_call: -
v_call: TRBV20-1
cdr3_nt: TGCAGTGCTGGCCCCAGGGCAGGCTACACCTTC
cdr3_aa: CSAGPRAGYTF

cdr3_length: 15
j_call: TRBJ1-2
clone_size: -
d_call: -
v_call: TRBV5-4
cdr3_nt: TGTGCCAGCAGCTCCCCCGAGGGGGGGTGGAATGGCTACACCTTC
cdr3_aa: CASSSPEGGWNGYTF

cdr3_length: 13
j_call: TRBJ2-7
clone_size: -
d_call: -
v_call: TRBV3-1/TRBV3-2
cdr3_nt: TGTGCCAGCAGCCAAGATCGGCGACAACAGGGAAGCTTC
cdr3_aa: CASSQDRRQQGSF

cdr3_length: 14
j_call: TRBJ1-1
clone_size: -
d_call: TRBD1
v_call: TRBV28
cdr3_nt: TGTGCCAGCAGTTTGGACAGGGTGAACACTGAAGCTTTCTTT
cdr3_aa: CASSLDRVNTEAFF

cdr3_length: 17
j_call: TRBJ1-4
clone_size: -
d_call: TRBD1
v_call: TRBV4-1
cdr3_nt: TGCGCCAGCAGCCAAAATCTTGTTACAGGGGGAGATGAAAAACTGTTTTTT
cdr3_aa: CASSQNLVTGGDEKLFF

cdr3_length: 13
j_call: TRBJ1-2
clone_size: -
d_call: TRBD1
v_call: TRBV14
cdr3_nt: TGTGCCAGCAGCCAAGGGACAGGGCGAGGCTACACCTTC
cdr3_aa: CASSQGTGRGYTF

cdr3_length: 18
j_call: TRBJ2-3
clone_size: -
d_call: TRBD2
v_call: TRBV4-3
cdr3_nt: TGCGCCAGCAGCCAAGATATAGCCGGGGGAGGGGGCACAGATACGCAGTATTTT
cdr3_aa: CASSQDIAGGGGTDTQYF

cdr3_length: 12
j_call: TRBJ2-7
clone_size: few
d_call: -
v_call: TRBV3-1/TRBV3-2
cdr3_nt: TGTGCCAGCAGCCAAGTCGCCTACGAGCAGTACTTC
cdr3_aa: CASSQVAYEQYF

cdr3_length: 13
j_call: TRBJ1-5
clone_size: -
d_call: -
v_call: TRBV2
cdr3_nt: TGTGCCAGCAGTGATGAGGGGGGGGCATCCCAGCATTTT
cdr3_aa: CASSDEGGASQHF

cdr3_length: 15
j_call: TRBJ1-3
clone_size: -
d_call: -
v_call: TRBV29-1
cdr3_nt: TGCAGCGTTGGGTCTGGGCAGAGCTCTGGAAACACCATATATTTT
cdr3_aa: CSVGSGQSSGNTIYF

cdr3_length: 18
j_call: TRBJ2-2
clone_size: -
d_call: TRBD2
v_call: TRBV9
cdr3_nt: TGTGCCAGCAGCGTAGGTCTAGCGGGGGCTGCGAACACCGGGGAGCTGTTTTTT
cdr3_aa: CASSVGLAGAANTGELFF

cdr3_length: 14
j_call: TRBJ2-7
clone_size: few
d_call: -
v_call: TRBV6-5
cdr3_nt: TGTGCCAGCAGTCGTGGACAGGGAGGGTACGAGCAGTACTTC
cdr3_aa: CASSRGQGGYEQYF

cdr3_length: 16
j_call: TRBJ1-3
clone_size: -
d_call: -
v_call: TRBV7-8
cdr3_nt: TGTGCCAGCAGCCCAACCGCGCAAAGTTTTGGAAACACCATATATTTT
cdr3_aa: CASSPTAQSFGNTIYF

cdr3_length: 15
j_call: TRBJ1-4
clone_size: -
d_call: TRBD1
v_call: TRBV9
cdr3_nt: TGTGCCAGCAGCGTAGATCAGGGGGCTAATGAAAAACTGTTTTTT
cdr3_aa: CASSVDQGANEKLFF

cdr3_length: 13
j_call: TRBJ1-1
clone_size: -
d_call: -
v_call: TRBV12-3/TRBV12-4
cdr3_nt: TGTGCCAGCGGGTTTACAGGGAACACTGAAGCTTTCTTT
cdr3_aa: CASGFTGNTEAFF

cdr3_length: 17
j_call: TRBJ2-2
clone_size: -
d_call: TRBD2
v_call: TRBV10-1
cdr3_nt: TGCGCCAGCAGTAAAGGGAGGCTAGCGGGGAGGGACGGGGAGCTGTTTTTT
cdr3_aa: CASSKGRLAGRDGELFF

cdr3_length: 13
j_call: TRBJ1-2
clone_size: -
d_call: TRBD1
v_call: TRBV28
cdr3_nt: TGTGCCAGCAGGTGGACAGGATACTATGGCTACACCTTC
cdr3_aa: CASRWTGYYGYTF

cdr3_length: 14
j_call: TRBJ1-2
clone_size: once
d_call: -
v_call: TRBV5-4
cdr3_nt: TGTGCCAGCAGCTTGGTAGCAGGGAAAGGGGGCTACACCTTC
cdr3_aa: CASSLVAGKGGYTF

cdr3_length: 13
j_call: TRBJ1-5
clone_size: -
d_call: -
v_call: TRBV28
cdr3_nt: TGTGCCAGCAGTGAACGTAGATGGCAGCCCCAGCATTTT
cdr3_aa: CASSERRWQPQHF

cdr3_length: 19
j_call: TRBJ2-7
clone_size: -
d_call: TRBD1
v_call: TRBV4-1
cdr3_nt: TGCGCCAGCAGCCAGGGACCGGGACAGGGGCCCTCCCGCCTCTACGAGCAGTACTTC
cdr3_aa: CASSQGPGQGPSRLYEQYF

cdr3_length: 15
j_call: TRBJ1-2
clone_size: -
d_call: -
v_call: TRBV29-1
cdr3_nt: TGCAGCGCGCCCGAGGGGGGGACCAAGGGCTATGGCTACACCTTC
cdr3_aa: CSAPEGGTKGYGYTF

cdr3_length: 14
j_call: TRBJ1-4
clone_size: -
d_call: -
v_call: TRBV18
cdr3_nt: TGTGCCAGCTCACCCTCCGTGCGGGCTGAAAAACTGTTTTTT
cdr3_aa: CASSPSVRAEKLFF

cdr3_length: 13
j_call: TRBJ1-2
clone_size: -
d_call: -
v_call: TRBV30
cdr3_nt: TGTGCCTGGAGTGTAGTTCGGGGTGGCGGCTACACCTTC
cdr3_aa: CAWSVVRGGGYTF

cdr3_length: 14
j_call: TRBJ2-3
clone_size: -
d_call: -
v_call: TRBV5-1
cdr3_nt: TGCGCCAGCACCCGGGAAGGAAGCACAGATACGCAGTATTTT
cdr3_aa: CASTREGSTDTQYF

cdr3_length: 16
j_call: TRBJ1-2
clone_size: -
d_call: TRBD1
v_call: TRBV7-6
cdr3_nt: TGTGCCAGCAGCTTAGAACCGGCAGGGGGTAACTATGGCTACACCTTC
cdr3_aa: CASSLEPAGGNYGYTF

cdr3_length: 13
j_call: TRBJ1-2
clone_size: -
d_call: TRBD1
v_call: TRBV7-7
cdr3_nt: TGTGCCGAGACAGGGTGGTCTAACTATGGCTACACCTTC
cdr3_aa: CAETGWSNYGYTF

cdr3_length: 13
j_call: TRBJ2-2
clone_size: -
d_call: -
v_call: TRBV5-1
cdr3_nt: TGCGCCAGCGGGGCCCCCAACACCGGGGAGCTGTTTTTT
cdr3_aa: CASGAPNTGELFF

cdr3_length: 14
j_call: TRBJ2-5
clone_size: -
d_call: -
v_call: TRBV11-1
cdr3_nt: TGTGCCAGCAGCCCGCGGGACTCACAAGAGACCCAGTACTTC
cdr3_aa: CASSPRDSQETQYF

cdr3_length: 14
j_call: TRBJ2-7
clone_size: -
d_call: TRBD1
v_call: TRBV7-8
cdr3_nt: TGTGCCAGCAGCCTCGGGACAGGGGGTGGAGAGCAGTACTTC
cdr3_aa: CASSLGTGGGEQYF

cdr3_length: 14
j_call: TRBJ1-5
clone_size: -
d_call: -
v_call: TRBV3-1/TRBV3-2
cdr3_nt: TGTGCCAGCAGCCAATGGATGGGAGATCAGCCCCAGCATTTT
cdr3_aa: CASSQWMGDQPQHF

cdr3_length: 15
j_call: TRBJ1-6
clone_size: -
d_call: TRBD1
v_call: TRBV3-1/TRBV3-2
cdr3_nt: TGTGCCAGCAGCCAAGGGTCAGGGACAGATTCACCCCTCCACTTT
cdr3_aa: CASSQGSGTDSPLHF

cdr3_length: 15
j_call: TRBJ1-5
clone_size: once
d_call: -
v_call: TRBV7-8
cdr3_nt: TGTGCCAGCAGCACCGGACAGTTAATCAATCAGCCCCAGCATTTT
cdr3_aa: CASSTGQLINQPQHF

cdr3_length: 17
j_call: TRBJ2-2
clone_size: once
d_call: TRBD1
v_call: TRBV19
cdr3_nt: TGTGCCAGTAGTGAAACCGGGACAGGGTGGTTTGGCGGGGAGCTGTTTTTT
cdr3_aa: CASSETGTGWFGGELFF

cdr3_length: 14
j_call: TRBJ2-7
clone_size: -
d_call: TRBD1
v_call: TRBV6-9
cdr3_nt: TGTGCCAGCAACTTCGGGACAGGGGAAAACGAGCAGTACTTC
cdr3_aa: CASNFGTGENEQYF

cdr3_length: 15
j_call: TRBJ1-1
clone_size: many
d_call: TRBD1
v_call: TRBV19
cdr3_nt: TGTGCCAGTAGAAGACAGGGGGAGCGGCGCATTGAAGCTTTCTTT
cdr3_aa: CASRRQGERRIEAFF

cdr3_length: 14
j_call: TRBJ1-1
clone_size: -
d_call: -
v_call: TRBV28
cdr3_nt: TGTGCCAGCAGTTTGGTCAGGGGGAACACTGAAGCTTTCTTT
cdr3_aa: CASSLVRGNTEAFF

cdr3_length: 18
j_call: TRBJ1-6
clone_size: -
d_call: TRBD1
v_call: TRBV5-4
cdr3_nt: TGTGCCAGCAGCTTGGGTCAGGGGGGTCGGTCCTATAATTCACCCCTCCACTTT
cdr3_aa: CASSLGQGGRSYNSPLHF

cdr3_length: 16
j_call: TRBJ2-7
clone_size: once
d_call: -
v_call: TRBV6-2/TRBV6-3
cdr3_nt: TGTGCCAGCAGTTACTCGAAGACCAGGGTCACCGACGAGCAGTACTTC
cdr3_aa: CASSYSKTRVTDEQYF

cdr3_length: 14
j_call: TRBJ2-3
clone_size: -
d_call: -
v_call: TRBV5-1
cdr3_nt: TGCGCCAGCAGCTTGGGAGGGATCACAGATACGCAGTATTTT
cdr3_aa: CASSLGGITDTQYF